Below, 19 T cell receptor beta chains from the same sample are listed, as sequenced in a study of breast tumors, draining lymph nodes, adjacent tissues (dated by TCRdb to 2016 to 2017). The library was prepared using multiplex PCR. TCRdb records Illumina HiSeq 2000 as the sequencer. TCRdb itself trimmed the public reads at Q25 with fastp, ran MiXCR and retained productive beta chains. Records with the same CDR3 protein are collapsed into one entry carrying the most frequent genes and DNA. This sample comprises about 180,000 distinct CDR3 sequences, about 33% of them detected only once. The ten largest account for roughly 3.8% of the sample. Lymph node samples came from the axillary draining lymph nodes of breast cancer patients. The sequencing sample was made of axillary lymph node tissue. These receptor sequences come from a female donor with breast cancer. Some clones in this sample may be carry-over from other donors' samples.

This clonotype showed up many times. The chain couples TRBV7-9 to TRBJ2-7; D not resolved. V lost 5 bases and J lost 4, with 9 bases in between. CDR1 is SEHNR and CDR2 is FQNEAQ in the germline V gene (reference sequence). The CDR3 covers 12 residues. CDR3 bases: TGTGCCAGCAGCCCTGGGCCTTACGAGCAGTACTTC. Translation: CASSPGPYEQYF.

This clonotype was counted ten times or more. V usage is TRBV5-1 and J usage is TRBJ2-3; D gene unclear. The CDR3 consists of 16 residues. V lost 1 base to trimming and J lost 0 bases, with 12 bases between them. Germline-derived CDR1 and CDR2 are SGHRS and YFSETQ. Here the CDR3 DNA reads TGCGCCAGCAGCTTGATCCCCGCGGCTAGCACAGATACGCAGTATTTT. It is translated as CASSLIPAASTDTQYF.

The sample holds many counts of this clonotype. The rearrangement links TRBV5-4 to TRBJ1-6; 10 positions agree with TRBD1. The germline V gene has CDR1 SGHNT and CDR2 YYREEE (reference sequence). CDR3 length: 14 amino acids. Trimming removed 2 bases from V and 9 bases from J; junction bases left unmatched: 2. CDR3 amino acids: CASSFRDRGSPLHF. CDR3 coding DNA: TGTGCCAGCAGCTTCCGGGACAGGGGTTCACCCCTCCACTTT.

This clonotype occurred many times. The DNA for the CDR3 is TGCAGCGTTGAAGATAATGAGACCCAGTACTTC. Its protein is CSVEDNETQYF. This sequence joins TRBV29-1 and TRBJ2-5; D ambiguous. Germline CDR1 is SQVTM and CDR2 is ANQGSEA. Trimming took off 0 bases at V and 5 bases at J, with 4 bases between the two ends. This CDR3 region has 11 residues.

This clonotype was seen many times. The chain joins TRBV13 to TRBJ1-2; no firm D call. The CDR3 covers 14 residues. CDR1 is PRHDT and CDR2 is FYEKMQ in the germline V gene (reference sequence). V gave up 0 bases and J gave up 5 bases, with 10 bases separating them. The DNA of the CDR3 is TGTGCCAGCAGCTTAGGCCGGTCGATATATGGCTACACCTTC. Amino acid sequence: CASSLGRSIYGYTF. Complete variable domain (other parts from reference TRBV13 and TRBJ1-2): AAGVIQSPRHLIKEKRETATLKCYPIPRHDTVYWYQQGPGQDPQFLISFYEKMQSDKGSIPDRFSAQQFSDYHSELNMSSLELGDSALYFCASSLGRSIYGYTFGSGTRLTVV.

This clonotype appeared many times. This rearrangement joins TRBV9 to TRBJ1-6, with TRBD1 matching 11 bases. CDR3 length: 17 amino acids. The junction had 9 bases not matched to a gene; V was cut back by 3 bases and J by 7 bases. The germline gives CDR1 SGDLS, CDR2 YYNGEE. The CDR3, as DNA: TGTGCCAGCAGCGCCCGGGACAGGGGGACCAAAAATTCACCCCTCCACTTT. Protein: CASSARDRGTKNSPLHF.

This clonotype has at least ten counts. This rearrangement joins TRBV4-1 to TRBJ2-3; 8 bases align to TRBD2. Unmatched junction bases numbered 9, after V lost 2 bases and J lost 5 bases. Per germline, CDR1 MGHRA and CDR2 YSYEKL. The CDR3 sequence is 16 residues long. The DNA of the CDR3 is TGCGCCAGCAGCCAACCTACTAGCGGAAAAAGAGATACGCAGTATTTT. It codes for CASSQPTSGKRDTQYF.

This clonotype was seen repeatedly, ten times or more. V gene TRBV2 combines with J gene TRBJ2-2; possibly TRBD1 for D (6 bases). With 3 bases removed from V and 3 bases from J, the gap between germline ends came to 11 bases. The CDR3 length is 15 residues. Germline loops: CDR1 SNHLY, CDR2 FYNNEI. The CDR3 DNA is TGTGCCAGCAGTGACAGGGGTGGGGACACCGGGGAGCTGTTTTTT. This encodes CASSDRGGDTGELFF.

This clonotype has ten or more counts. V and J are TRBV6-5 and TRBJ2-3, with a possible D match to TRBD1 (5 bases). The germline CDR1 and CDR2 sequences are MNHEY and SVGAGI. V dropped 0 bases and J dropped 1 base, with 5 bases sitting between them. This CDR3 is 14 amino acids long. The CDR3 bases are TGTGCCAGCAGTTACTCGACAGGCACAGATACGCAGTATTTT. It specifies CASSYSTGTDTQYF.

Regarding this clonotype: This may stem from a read error, because a much larger clone lies one nucleotide away. The CDR3 is CASSVEGGGEQSF. The CDR3 DNA reads TGTGCCAGCAGCGTGGAGGGCGGGGGTGAGCAGTCCTTC. This chain joins TRBV9 and TRBJ2-1; 7 nucleotides match TRBD2. The germline CDR1 and CDR2 sequences are SGDLS and YYNGEE. The CDR3 sequence is 13 residues long.

In this sample, this clonotype turned up many times. CDR3 in amino acids: CSARQGAGMPDTQYF. In nucleotides, the CDR3 is TGCAGTGCTAGGCAGGGGGCCGGGATGCCAGATACGCAGTATTTT. The J gene is TRBJ2-3, the V gene TRBV20-1; TRBD1 matches at 8 bases. V shed 3 bases, J shed 4 bases, and the junction held 9 bases outside the gene matches. Per the germline V gene, CDR1 is DFQATT and CDR2 is SNEGSKA (reference sequence). CDR3 length: 15 residues.

As regards this clonotype: The junction departs from germline at one end; a sequencing error may be responsible. The chain links TRBV11-2 to TRBJ2-5; 10 bases are a match to TRBD2. Germline loops: CDR1 SGHAT, CDR2 FQNNGV. The length of the CDR3 is 16 residues. Here the CDR3 reads CASSPSGLAGVETRYF. CDR3 DNA: TGTGCCAGTAGTCCCTCCGGGCTAGCGGGAGTCGAGACCCGGTACTTC.

This clonotype was observed many times. This chain uses TRBV9 with TRBJ1-3; 10 nucleotides match TRBD1. Germline loops: CDR1 SGDLS, CDR2 YYNGEE. This CDR3 has 17 residues. V shed 2 bases and J 2 bases; nucleotides not matched to a gene: 7. CDR3 DNA: TGTGCCAGCAGCGTGTCTACCGGGACAGGGGCTGGAAACACCATATATTTT. Amino acid sequence: CASSVSTGTGAGNTIYF.

This chain joins TRBV12-3 or TRBV12-4 and TRBJ2-5, with D perhaps being TRBD1 or TRBD2 (5 bases each). CDR3 length equals 15 residues. Trimming pared 4 bases from V and 1 base from J, leaving 13 bases between. In DNA form, the CDR3 reads TGTGCCAGCAGTTCTGGGGGAGTACGCCAAGAGACCCAGTACTTC. Translated: CASSSGGVRQETQYF.

This clonotype was counted many times. The chain employs TRBV3-1 and TRBJ2-7; D is possibly TRBD1 (5 bases). This CDR3 has 14 amino acids. CDR1 and CDR2 (germline): LGHDT, YNNKEL (reference sequence). The V and J ends lost 4 bases and 3 bases respectively, with 13 bases between them. Here the CDR3 DNA reads TGTGCCAGCAGCCGATTCACAGGACACTACGAGCAGTACTTC. It codes for CASSRFTGHYEQYF.

The rearrangement uses TRBV7-9 and TRBJ2-7, with 7 nucleotides matching TRBD1. The V and J ends lost 5 bases and 2 bases, in that order; junction bases with no gene match: 6. The CDR3 contains 14 residues. CDR1 SEHNR and CDR2 FQNEAQ come from the germline V gene (reference sequence). The CDR3 coding sequence is TGTGCCAGCAGCGGACGGACAGGAACCTACGAGCAGTACTTC. Its translation is CASSGRTGTYEQYF.

As regards this clonotype: Because it lacks the conserved phenylalanine or tryptophan at the end, this CDR3 is likely a read error. The rearrangement uses TRBV12-3 or TRBV12-4 and TRBJ2-7, with a weak D call TRBD1 (6 bases). Trimming cost V 5 bases and J 5 bases, with 19 bases left between them. There are 15 residues in the CDR3. The CDR3 bases are TGTGCCAGCAGTACATCACGGACAGCGGAGCACGAGCAGTACCTC. This gives the protein CASSTSRTAEHEQYL.

The chain has TRBV6-1 and TRBJ1-2; tentatively, D is TRBD1 (6 bases). The CDR3 runs 15 residues. CDR1 MNHNS and CDR2 SASEGT come from the germline V gene. Trimming took off 4 bases at V and 0 bases at J, with 12 bases between the two ends. The DNA of the CDR3 is TGTGCCAGCAGTGCTCCACAGGGATCTAACTATGGCTACACCTTC. Translating gives CASSAPQGSNYGYTF.

This sequence joins TRBV20-1 and TRBJ1-1; D unclear. V dropped 3 bases and J dropped 6 bases, with 8 bases sitting between them. Germline V CDR1 and CDR2: DFQATT, SNEGSKA (reference sequence). The CDR3 contains 11 residues. The DNA for the CDR3 is TGCAGTGCTAGTTTTCCCCCTGAAGCTTTCTTT. Translating it yields CSASFPPEAFF.